This TCR beta chain was retrieved from a study of human T cells and chemical hapten exposure. As for the study in general: Read at 6 days, the patch tests placed 0.01% DPC on the upper back.

General study points: After DPC sensitization, TCRs above 1 in 1000 frequency showed no change.

Comments on this clonotype: Its antigen is as yet unknown.

MiXCR was run by TCRdb on the RACE reads, yielding one entry per CDR3 protein. The data contain some 360,000 distinct CDR3 sequences, 4% to 6% of them singletons. The CDR3 is made up of 16 amino acids. CDR1 SGHTA and CDR2 FQGNSA come from the germline V gene. V lost 7 bases, J lost 1 base, and 19 bases lay in between. Time point here: pre-sensitization, week 0. This sample's treatment: therapeutic diphenylcyclopropenone sensitization with weekly scalp DPC. Every patch test was put on after a blood sample was taken. The receptor comes from a woman between 50 and 59 years old with alopecia areata. Some clones in this sample may be carry-over from other donors' samples. V usage is TRBV7-2 and J usage is TRBJ1-2; D not resolved. The sample consisted of whole blood, taken in connection with sensitization to the hapten diphenylcyclopropenone (DPC). The CDR3 DNA sequence: TGTGCCAGCACCTTGACTACTGGGTCCGGTAACTATGGCTACACCTTC. It specifies CASTLTTGSGNYGYTF. The full variable domain, in which reference TRBV7-2 and TRBJ1-2 provide the parts outside the CDR3, is GAGVSQSPSNKVTEKGKDVELRCDPISGHTALYWYRQSLGQGLEFLIYFQGNSAPDKSGLPSDRFSAERTGGSVSTLTIQRTQQEDSAVYLCASTLTTGSGNYGYTFGSGTRLTVV.